This T cell receptor (beta chain) derives from a study of metastatic and nonmetastatic thyroid tumors. Study context: Blood and tumor or nodule tissue repertoires from malignant and benign thyroid patients were compared.

Prior to thyroid surgery, none of the patients had received any treatment. A word on this clone: Its matching antigen is unknown.

Study-level findings and limits: Reportedly, malignant thyroid tumors had significantly higher TCR beta diversity than benign nodules, in blood and tumor.

The CDR3 has 18 amino acids. Germline CDR1 reads GTSNPN; CDR2 reads SVGIG (reference sequence). Germline trimming cut 2 bases from V and 6 bases from J; bases unmatched to any gene: 19. Authors' analysis steps: A classifier for distant metastasis in papillary thyroid cancer was constructed using CDR3 differences observed across clinicopathological groups. TCRdb re-clonotyped the PCR reads through MiXCR. These V and J calls originate from TCRdb's pipeline instead of the authors' own analysis. Of tens of thousands of clones listed, around 20% are singletons. The receptor was isolated from a female donor with papillary thyroid cancer or a benign thyroid nodule (not recorded which). Some clones in this sample may be carry-over from other donors' samples. Input material: blood. J is TRBJ2-7 and V is TRBV30; TRBD1 aligns across 10 bases. CDR3 loop: CAWSRALSPGQGSREQYF. As DNA, the CDR3 is TGTGCCTGGAGTCGGGCACTTAGTCCGGGACAGGGGAGTCGCGAGCAGTACTTC.